Listed below are T cell receptor beta chains from one sample, sequenced in a study of Graves' ophthalmopathy and Graves' hyperthyroidism. TCRdb called the multiplex PCR reads again in MiXCR, with one record for every CDR3 protein. This table holds 260,000 or so distinct CDR3 sequences, around 45% found once. The sample was peripheral blood. Source of these receptors: an adult man with Graves' ophthalmopathy. Both conserved end residues are part of each CDR3. The D gene is left open where the match is weak. Clone sizes are given selectively: once, few, many, or a class where the clone is expanded.

D,V,size,J,CDR3,DNA
TRBD2,TRBV20-1,-,TRBJ2-7,CSATGLAGGQIYEQYF,TGCAGTGCTACGGGACTAGCGGGAGGGCAGATCTACGAGCAGTACTTC
-,TRBV7-2,-,TRBJ1-3,CASSPQAGSGSGNTIYF,TGTGCCAGCAGCCCACAAGCGGGGTCAGGGTCTGGAAACACCATATATTTT
TRBD1,TRBV2,-,TRBJ2-5,CASSKDRVGETQYF,TGTGCCAGCAGTAAGGACAGGGTGGGAGAGACCCAGTACTTC
TRBD1,TRBV11-2,few,TRBJ2-7,CASSLDRQGGEQYF,TGTGCCAGCAGCTTAGATAGACAGGGTGGCGAGCAGTACTTC
-,TRBV2,-,TRBJ1-4,CASSGGTNEKLFF,TGTGCCAGCAGTGGGGGGACTAATGAAAAACTGTTTTTT
-,TRBV7-9,many,TRBJ2-5,CASREKGGRTQYF,TGTGCCAGCCGAGAGAAGGGTGGACGGACCCAGTACTTC
-,TRBV5-1,-,TRBJ1-4,CASSLERKGRNEKLFF,TGTGCCAGCAGCTTGGAGCGGAAGGGGAGAAATGAAAAACTGTTTTTT
-,TRBV9,once,TRBJ1-1,CASSPIEGGTEAFF,TGTGCCAGCAGCCCCATTGAGGGAGGAACTGAAGCTTTCTTT
-,TRBV25-1,-,TRBJ1-2,CATTPGAANYGYTF,TGTGCCACCACCCCGGGCGCCGCGAACTATGGCTACACCTTC
TRBD1,TRBV9,-,TRBJ1-5,CASSVDDRDPQHF,TGTGCCAGCAGCGTAGACGACAGGGATCCCCAGCATTTT
TRBD2,TRBV19,-,TRBJ2-5,CASSNLAGGPNEETQYF,TGTGCCAGTAGTAATCTAGCGGGAGGGCCTAACGAAGAGACCCAGTACTTC
-,TRBV20-1,-,TRBJ1-2,CSGLGRGAGYGYTF,TGCAGTGGACTCGGTCGGGGCGCGGGCTATGGCTACACCTTC
-,TRBV5-6,once,TRBJ2-7,CASSSGRRNGEQYF,TGTGCCAGCAGCTCGGGTAGGCGGAATGGCGAGCAGTACTTC
TRBD2,TRBV7-8,-,TRBJ2-2,CASSLVSSGRHELFF,TGTGCCAGCAGCTTAGTTAGTAGCGGGAGGCATGAGCTGTTTTTT
-,TRBV2,-,TRBJ1-3,CASSEWLGARNTIYF,TGTGCCAGCAGTGAATGGTTGGGGGCTAGAAACACCATATATTTT
-,TRBV27,many,TRBJ1-1,CASSLSRATEAFF,TGTGCCAGCAGTTTATCCAGGGCCACTGAAGCTTTCTTT
-,TRBV5-1,-,TRBJ2-7,CASSTGYSYEQYF,TGCGCCAGCAGCACGGGATACTCCTACGAGCAGTACTTC
TRBD1,TRBV20-1,-,TRBJ1-5,CSERDRGPYSNQPQHF,TGCAGTGAGAGGGACAGGGGGCCTTATAGCAATCAGCCCCAGCATTTT
-,TRBV20-1,-,TRBJ1-2,CSAATGSYGYTF,TGCAGTGCCGCGACAGGCTCCTATGGCTACACCTTC
TRBD2,TRBV6-5,-,TRBJ2-5,CASKGLAAGETQYF,TGTGCCAGCAAAGGACTAGCGGCCGGGGAGACCCAGTACTTC
-,TRBV12-5,few,TRBJ1-2,CASGLALGSRGYTF,TGTGCTAGTGGTTTGGCCCTAGGGAGCCGGGGCTACACCTTC
-,TRBV7-9,-,TRBJ1-2,CASSPSQEEGYYGYAF,TGTGCCAGCAGCCCTAGCCAAGAGGAGGGTTACTATGGCTACGCCTTC